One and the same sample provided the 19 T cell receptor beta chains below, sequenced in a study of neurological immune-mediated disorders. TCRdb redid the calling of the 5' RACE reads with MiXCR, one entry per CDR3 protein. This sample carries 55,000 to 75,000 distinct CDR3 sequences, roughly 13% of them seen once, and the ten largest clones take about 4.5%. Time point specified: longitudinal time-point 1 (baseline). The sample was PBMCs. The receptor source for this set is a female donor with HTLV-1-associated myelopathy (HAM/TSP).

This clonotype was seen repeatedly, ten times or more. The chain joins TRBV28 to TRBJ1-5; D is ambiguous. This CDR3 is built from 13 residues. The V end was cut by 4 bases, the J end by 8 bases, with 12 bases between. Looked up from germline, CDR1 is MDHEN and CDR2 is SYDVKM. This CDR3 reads CASSSLWGEPQHF. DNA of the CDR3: TGTGCCAGCAGTTCCCTATGGGGAGAGCCCCAGCATTTT. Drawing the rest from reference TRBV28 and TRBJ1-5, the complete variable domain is DVKVTQSSRYLVKRTGEKVFLECVQDMDHENMFWYRQDPGLGLRLIYFSYDVKMKEKGDIPEGYSVSREKKERFSLILESASTNQTSMYLCASSSLWGEPQHFGDGTRLSIL.

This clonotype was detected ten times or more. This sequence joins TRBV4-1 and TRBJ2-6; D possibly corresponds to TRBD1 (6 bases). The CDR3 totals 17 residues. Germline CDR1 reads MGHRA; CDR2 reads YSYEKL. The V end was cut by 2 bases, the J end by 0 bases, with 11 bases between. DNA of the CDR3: TGCGCCAGCAGCCAATCGGACAGTTTCTCTGGGGCCAACGTCCTGACTTTC. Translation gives CASSQSDSFSGANVLTF.

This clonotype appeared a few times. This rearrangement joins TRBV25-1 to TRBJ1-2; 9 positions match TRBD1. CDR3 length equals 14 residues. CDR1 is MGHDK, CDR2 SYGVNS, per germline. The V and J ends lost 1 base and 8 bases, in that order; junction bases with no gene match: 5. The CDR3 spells CASSEWGQGTGYTF. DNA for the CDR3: TGTGCCAGCAGTGAATGGGGACAGGGAACGGGCTACACCTTC.

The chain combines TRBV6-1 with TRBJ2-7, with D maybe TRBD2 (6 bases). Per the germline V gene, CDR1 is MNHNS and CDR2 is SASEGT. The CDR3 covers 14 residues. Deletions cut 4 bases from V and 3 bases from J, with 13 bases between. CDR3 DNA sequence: TGTGCCAGCAGTGTTGCGGGGTTCGGCTACGAGCAGTACTTC. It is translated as CASSVAGFGYEQYF.

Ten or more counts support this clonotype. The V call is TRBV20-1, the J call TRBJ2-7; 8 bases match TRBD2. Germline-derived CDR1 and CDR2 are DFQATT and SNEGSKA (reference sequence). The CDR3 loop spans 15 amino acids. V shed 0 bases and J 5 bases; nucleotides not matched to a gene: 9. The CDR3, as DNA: TGCAGTGCTAGAGATTATCTCGGGGGGGCTCACGAGCAGTACTTC. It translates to CSARDYLGGAHEQYF.

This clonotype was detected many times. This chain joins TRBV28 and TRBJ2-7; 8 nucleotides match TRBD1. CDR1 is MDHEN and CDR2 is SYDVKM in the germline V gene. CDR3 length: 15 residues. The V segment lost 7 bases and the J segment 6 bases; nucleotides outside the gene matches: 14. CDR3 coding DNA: TGTGCCAGCACCCCTGGGGGGCAGGGGGCAGTCGAGCAGTACTTC. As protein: CASTPGGQGAVEQYF.

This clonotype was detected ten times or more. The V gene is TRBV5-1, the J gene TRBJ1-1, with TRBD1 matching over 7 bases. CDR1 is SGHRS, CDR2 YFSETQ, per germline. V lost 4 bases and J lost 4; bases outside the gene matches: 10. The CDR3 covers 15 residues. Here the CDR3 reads CASSPETGRVTEAFF. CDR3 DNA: TGCGCCAGCAGCCCGGAGACAGGGAGAGTCACTGAAGCTTTCTTT.

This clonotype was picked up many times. CDR3 nucleotides: TGCAGTGCCCTCCCCGGGGCCAACGTCCTGACTTTC. Translating gives CSALPGANVLTF. The genes are TRBV20-1 and TRBJ2-6; D is uncertain. The V end was cut by 6 bases, the J end by 4 bases, with 7 bases between. This CDR3 region has 12 residues. CDR1 is DFQATT, CDR2 SNEGSKA, per germline (reference sequence).

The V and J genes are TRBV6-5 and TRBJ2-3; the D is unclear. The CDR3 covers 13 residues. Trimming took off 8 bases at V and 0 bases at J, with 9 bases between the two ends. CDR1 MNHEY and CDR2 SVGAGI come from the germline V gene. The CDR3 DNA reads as TGTGCCAGCGGCTACTCTAGCACAGATACGCAGTATTTT. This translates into CASGYSSTDTQYF.

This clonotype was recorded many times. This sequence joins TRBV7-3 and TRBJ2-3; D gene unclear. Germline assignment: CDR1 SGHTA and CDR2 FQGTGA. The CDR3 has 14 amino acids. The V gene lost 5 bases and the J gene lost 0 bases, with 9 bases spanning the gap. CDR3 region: CASSPGRSTDTQYF. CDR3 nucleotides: TGTGCCAGCAGCCCAGGACGCAGCACAGATACGCAGTATTTT. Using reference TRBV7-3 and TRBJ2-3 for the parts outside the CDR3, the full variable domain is GAGVSQTPSNKVTEKGKYVELRCDPISGHTALYWYRQSLGQGPEFLIYFQGTGAADDSGLPNDRFFAVRPEGSVSTLKIQRTERGDSAVYLCASSPGRSTDTQYFGPGTRLTVL.

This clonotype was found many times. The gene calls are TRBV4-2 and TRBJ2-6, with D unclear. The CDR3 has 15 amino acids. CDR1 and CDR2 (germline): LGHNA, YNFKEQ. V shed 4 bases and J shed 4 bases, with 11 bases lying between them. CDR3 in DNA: TGTGCCAGCAGCCGACTCCCGGCCGGGGCCAACGTCCTGACTTTC. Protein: CASSRLPAGANVLTF.

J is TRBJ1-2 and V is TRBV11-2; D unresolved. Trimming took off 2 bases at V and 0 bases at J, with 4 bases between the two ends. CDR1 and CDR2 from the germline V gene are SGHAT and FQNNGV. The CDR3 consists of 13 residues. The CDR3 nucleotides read TGTGCCAGCAGCTTACGGTCTAACTATGGCTACACCTTC. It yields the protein CASSLRSNYGYTF.

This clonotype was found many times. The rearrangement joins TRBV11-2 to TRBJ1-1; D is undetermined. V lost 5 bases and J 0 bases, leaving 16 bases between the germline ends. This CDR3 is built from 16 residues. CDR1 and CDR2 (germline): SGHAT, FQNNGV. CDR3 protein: CASSPPPGRVNTEAFF. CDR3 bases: TGTGCCAGCAGCCCCCCTCCTGGCCGGGTGAACACTGAAGCTTTCTTT.

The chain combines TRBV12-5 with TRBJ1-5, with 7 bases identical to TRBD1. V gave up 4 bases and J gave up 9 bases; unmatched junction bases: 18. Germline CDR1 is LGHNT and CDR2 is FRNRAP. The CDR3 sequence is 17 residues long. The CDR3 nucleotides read TGTGCTAGTGGTTCTGCGGCGGGACAGCTACCTAATTTGCCCCAGCATTTT. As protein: CASGSAAGQLPNLPQHF.

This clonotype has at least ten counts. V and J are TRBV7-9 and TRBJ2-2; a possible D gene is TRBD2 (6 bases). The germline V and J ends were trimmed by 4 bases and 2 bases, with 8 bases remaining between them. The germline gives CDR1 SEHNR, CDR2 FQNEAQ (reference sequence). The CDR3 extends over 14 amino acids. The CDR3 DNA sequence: TGTGCCAGCAGCTCTGGACTAAACACCGGGGAGCTGTTTTTT. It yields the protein CASSSGLNTGELFF.

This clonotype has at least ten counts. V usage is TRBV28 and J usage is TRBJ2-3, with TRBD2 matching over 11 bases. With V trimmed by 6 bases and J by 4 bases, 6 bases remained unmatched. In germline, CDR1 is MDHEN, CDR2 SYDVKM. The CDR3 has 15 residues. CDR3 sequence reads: CASSETSGAADTQYF. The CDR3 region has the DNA TGTGCCAGCAGCGAGACTAGCGGGGCGGCAGATACGCAGTATTTT.

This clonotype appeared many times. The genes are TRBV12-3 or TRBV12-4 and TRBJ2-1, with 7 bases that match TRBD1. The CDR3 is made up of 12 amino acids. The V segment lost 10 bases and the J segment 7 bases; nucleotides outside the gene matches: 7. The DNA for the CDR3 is TGTGCCACCGCGACAGGGTCGAATGAGCAGTTCTTC. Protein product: CATATGSNEQFF.

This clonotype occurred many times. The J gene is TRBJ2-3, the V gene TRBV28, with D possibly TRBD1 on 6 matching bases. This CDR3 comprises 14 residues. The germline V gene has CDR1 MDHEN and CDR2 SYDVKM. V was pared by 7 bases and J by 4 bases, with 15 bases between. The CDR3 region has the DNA TGTGCCAGCAACAGGGTTCCCCCGGCAGATACGCAGTATTTT. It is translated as CASNRVPPADTQYF.

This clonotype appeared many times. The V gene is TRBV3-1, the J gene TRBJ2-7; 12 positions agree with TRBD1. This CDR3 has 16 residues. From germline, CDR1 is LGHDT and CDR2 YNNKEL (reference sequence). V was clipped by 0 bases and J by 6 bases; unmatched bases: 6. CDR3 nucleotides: TGTGCCAGCAGCCAAGATCCAGGGACAGGGGGCGGCGAGCAGTACTTC. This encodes CASSQDPGTGGGEQYF.